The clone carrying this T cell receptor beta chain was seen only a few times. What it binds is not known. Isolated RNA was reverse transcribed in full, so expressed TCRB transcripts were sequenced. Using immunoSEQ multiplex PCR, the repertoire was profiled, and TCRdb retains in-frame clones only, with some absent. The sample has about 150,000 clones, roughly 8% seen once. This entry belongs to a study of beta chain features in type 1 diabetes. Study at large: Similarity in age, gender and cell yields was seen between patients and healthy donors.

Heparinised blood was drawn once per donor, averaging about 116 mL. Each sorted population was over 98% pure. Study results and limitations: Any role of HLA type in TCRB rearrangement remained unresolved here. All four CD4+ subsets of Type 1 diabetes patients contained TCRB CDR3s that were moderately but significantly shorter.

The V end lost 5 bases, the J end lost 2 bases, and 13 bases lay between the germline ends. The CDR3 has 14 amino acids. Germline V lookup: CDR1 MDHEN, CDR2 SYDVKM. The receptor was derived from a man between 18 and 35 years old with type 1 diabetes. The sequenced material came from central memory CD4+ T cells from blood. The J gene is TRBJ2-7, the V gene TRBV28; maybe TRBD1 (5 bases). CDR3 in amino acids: CASSRGGDTYEQYF. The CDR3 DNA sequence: TGTGCCAGCAGTAGGGGTGGGGATACCTACGAGCAGTACTTC.